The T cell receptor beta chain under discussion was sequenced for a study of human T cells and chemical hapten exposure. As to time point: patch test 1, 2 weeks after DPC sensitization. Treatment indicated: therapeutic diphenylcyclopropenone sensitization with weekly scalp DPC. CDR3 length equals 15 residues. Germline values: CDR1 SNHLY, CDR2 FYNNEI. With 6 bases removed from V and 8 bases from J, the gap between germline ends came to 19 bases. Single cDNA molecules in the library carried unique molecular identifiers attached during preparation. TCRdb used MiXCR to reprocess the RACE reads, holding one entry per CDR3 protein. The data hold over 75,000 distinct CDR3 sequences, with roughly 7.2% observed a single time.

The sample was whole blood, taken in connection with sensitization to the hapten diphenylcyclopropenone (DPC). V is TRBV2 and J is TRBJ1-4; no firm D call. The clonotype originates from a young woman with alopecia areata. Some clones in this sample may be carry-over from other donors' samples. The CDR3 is CASRETGDRKEKLFF. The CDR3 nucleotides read TGTGCCAGCAGAGAGACGGGAGACCGTAAGGAAAAACTGTTTTTT.